The sequence of this T cell receptor (beta chain) was determined in a study of T cells in Graves' hyperthyroidism and ophthalmopathy. A note on this clonotype: The antigen remains undetermined.

Overall study results and limits: Also found in blood were most expanded thyroid clonotypes above 0.001. Ophthalmopathy stood apart from stable hyperthyroidism in a 13 V-J model. The model made its ophthalmopathy prediction, and onset followed a median about 6 months later.

Between the trimmed V and J ends, which lost 0 bases and 5 bases, there was a span of 7 bases. The CDR3 sequence is 12 residues long. Germline V lookup: CDR1 DFQATT, CDR2 SNEGSKA (reference sequence). Authors of the study amplified TCR beta CDR3 regions from RNA transcripts. The primer set for the first-round RT-PCR of the TCR CDR3 was HTBI. TCRdb recomputed calls from the multiplex PCR reads with MiXCR, one row per CDR3 protein. The sample records around 660,000 distinct CDR3 sequences, about 45% being singletons. Diagnosing involved the use of clinical symptoms, serum thyroxine and TRAb, thyroid ultrasound and orbital computed tomography.

The sequencing sample was made of peripheral blood or thyroid tissue (not recorded which). The TCR originated in an adult man with Graves' disease, either hyperthyroidism or ophthalmopathy (not recorded which). The chain links TRBV20-1 to TRBJ2-5, with D perhaps matching TRBD2 (5 bases). CDR3 coding DNA: TGCAGTGCTAGAGAGACTACGGAGACCCAGTACTTC. Protein: CSARETTETQYF.